Following are 5 T cell receptor beta chains from one sample sequenced in a study of cytomegalovirus exposure and HLA in healthy donors. Amplification used 60 Vbeta primers and 13 Jbeta primers. The protocol was immunoSEQ multiplex PCR, while the TCRdb copy is restricted to in-frame clones and leaves out a portion. This table has some 160,000 clones, roughly 80% appearing once. Sequenced: PBMCs. The receptors were sampled from a male donor in good health and CMV-seropositive.

This rearrangement joins TRBV7-2 to TRBJ2-5, with 7 bases matching TRBD2. Germline trimming cut 5 bases from V and 4 bases from J; bases unmatched to any gene: 7. CDR1 is SGHTA and CDR2 is FQGNSA in the germline V gene. This CDR3 region has 14 residues. CDR3 DNA: TGTGCCAGCAGCCGGTGGGGGGGAGGAGAGACCCAGTACTTC. Its protein is CASSRWGGGETQYF.

This chain joins TRBV6-5 and TRBJ1-1; 7 nucleotides align to TRBD1. CDR1 MNHEY and CDR2 SVGAGI come from the germline V gene. Trimming removed 5 bases from V and 0 bases from J; junction bases left unmatched: 0. The CDR3 is made up of 13 amino acids. The CDR3 DNA reads TGTGCCAGCAGTGGGACAGTGAACACTGAAGCTTTCTTT. It specifies CASSGTVNTEAFF.

This clone was counted a few times. This chain links TRBV18 with TRBJ2-1; D is possibly TRBD1 (8 bases). The CDR3 extends over 16 amino acids. Germline loops: CDR1 KGHSH, CDR2 LQKENI. V was pared by 6 bases and J by 1 base, with 16 bases between. The CDR3 bases are TGTGCCAGCTCCCCGCCACAGGGGGGGTCCTACAATGAGCAGTTCTTC. It translates to CASSPPQGGSYNEQFF.

The chain recombines TRBV5-4 with TRBJ1-2, with D maybe TRBD1 (5 bases). This CDR3 comprises 15 residues. The germline V gene encodes CDR1 SGHNT and CDR2 YYREEE (reference sequence). V lost 3 bases, J lost 8 bases, and 20 bases lay in between. CDR3 residues: CASSSPRLQGAGYTF. The CDR3 coding sequence is TGTGCCAGCAGCTCACCTCGACTGCAGGGCGCCGGCTACACCTTC.

The chain uses TRBV28 and TRBJ2-7; the match to TRBD2 covers 7 bases. The germline CDR1 and CDR2 sequences are MDHEN and SYDVKM. The CDR3 loop spans 14 amino acids. J lost 2 bases, V lost 5 bases, and 6 bases had no gene match. In DNA, the CDR3 is TGTGCCAGCAGTCTCGGGGGGAAACCCTACGAGCAGTACTTC. This encodes CASSLGGKPYEQYF.